This T cell receptor beta chain was recovered during a study of cytomegalovirus exposure and HLA in healthy donors. General study results and limits: Earlier analysis looked at TCR beta V segments, and most were productive about 87% or about 30% of the time. Evidence from a later analysis indicated that most CMV-associated TCR beta chains looked HLA-restricted. A later analysis appeared to link common viral pathogens to several of the most significant clusters.

The germline V gene has CDR1 MDHEN and CDR2 SYDVKM. V lost 7 bases and J lost 5; bases outside the gene matches: 10. The CDR3 extends over 14 amino acids. As to this clone: Its matching antigen is unknown.

With 60 Vbeta and 13 Jbeta primers, the PCR was carried out. Assay used: immunoSEQ multiplex PCR; TCRdb lists only in-frame clones, some missing. Of 25,000 to 35,000 clones detected, around two thirds appear once; the ten largest clones hold about a fifth. The chain recombines TRBV28 with TRBJ2-5, with 7 bases that match TRBD2. Specimen: PBMCs. This receptor was obtained from a man aged 50-59 years in good health and CMV-seropositive. CDR3 protein: CASNRGGLGETQYF. CDR3 nucleotides: TGTGCCAGCAACCGGGGAGGGCTAGGGGAGACCCAGTACTTC.